This T cell receptor beta chain was captured in a study of OX40 agonist ivuxolimab in advanced cancers. Some clones are missing from TCRdb's copy, which holds only in-frame ones; the method was immunoSEQ multiplex PCR. Of tens of thousands of clones listed, 90% to 95% were seen once; the top ten hold around an eighth. CDR1 is SGHNT and CDR2 is YYREEE in the germline V gene (reference sequence). The CDR3 loop spans 17 amino acids. The junction had 7 bases not matched to a gene; V was cut back by 5 bases and J by 2 bases. This clonotype was obtained from an adult with an advanced solid tumor such as melanoma, head and neck, liver or kidney cancer. This sample comprised CD4+ or CD8+ T cells sorted from blood, obtained in a trial of the OX40 agonist ivuxolimab. The chain combines TRBV5-4 with TRBJ2-3; 14 bases match TRBD2. As DNA, the CDR3 is TGTGCCAGCAGTAAGGGACTAGCGGGAGATCTCACAGATACGCAGTATTTT. Translated, it gives CASSKGLAGDLTDTQYF.